The sequence of this T cell receptor beta chain was determined in a study of T cell responses to AZD1222 COVID-19 vaccine. The CDR3 has 15 amino acids. Germline V gene sequence: CDR1 SGHNT, CDR2 YYREEE (reference sequence). The V end was cut by 5 bases, the J end by 6 bases, with 19 bases between. Clones were sequenced by immunoSEQ multiplex PCR, and TCRdb holds only the in-frame ones, with some missing. Of around 100,000 clones listed, 80% to 90% were seen once; the top ten hold roughly 6.3%. The sequencing used peripheral blood, collected on day 0 of AZD1222 vaccination. The rearrangement uses TRBV5-4 and TRBJ2-3; D could derive from TRBD1 or TRBD2 (6 bases each). This sequence originates from an adult in good health. The CDR3 sequence: CASRRGGEGGDTQYF. CDR3 bases: TGTGCCAGCAGGAGAGGCGGAGAGGGGGGCGATACGCAGTATTTT.